A single sample is the source of the 22 T cell receptor beta chains below, sequenced in a study of cytotoxic CD8 clonotypes in ibrutinib-treated CLL. Profiled with immunoSEQ multiplex PCR; TCRdb holds only in-frame clones, not every one. Here the sample spans approximately 47,000 clones, just over 65% being singletons. The source material was PBMCs, sampled after 24 months of ibrutinib treatment. These receptor sequences come from a human donor with chronic lymphocytic leukemia.

V is TRBV5-4 and J is TRBJ2-5; 9 bases line up with TRBD1. Unmatched junction bases numbered 9, after V lost 4 bases and J lost 2 bases. Germline values: CDR1 SGHNT, CDR2 YYREEE (reference sequence). The CDR3 runs 16 residues. In nucleotides, the CDR3 is TGTGCCAGCAGCAAGCCGGGACAGGGCATTCAAGAGACCCAGTACTTC. Translation gives CASSKPGQGIQETQYF.

CDR3: CSAFTGGSYTF. CDR3 sequence (DNA): TGCAGTGCTTTCACAGGGGGGAGCTACACCTTC. The chain uses TRBV20-1 and TRBJ1-2; 8 bases are shared with TRBD1. CDR3 length equals 11 residues. Germline CDR1 reads DFQATT; CDR2 reads SNEGSKA (reference sequence). V lost 5 bases, J lost 9 bases, and 5 bases stayed unmatched.

This chain connects TRBV14 to TRBJ2-7; 11 nucleotides align to TRBD2. Trimming cost V 1 base and J 2 bases; bases outside gene matches: 4. Germline values: CDR1 SGHDN, CDR2 FVKESK. This CDR3 contains 16 residues. CDR3 in DNA: TGTGCCAGCAGCCAAGTCCTAGCGGGAGGTCCCTACGAGCAGTACTTC. It translates to CASSQVLAGGPYEQYF.

On this clone: Other DNA sequences in the same sample also yield this CDR3. The chain is built from TRBV5-1 and TRBJ2-3; a weak D match, TRBD2 (5 bases). This CDR3 contains 16 residues. Germline CDR1 reads SGHRS; CDR2 reads YFSETQ. V was clipped by 7 bases and J by 0 bases, with 18 bases between them. CDR3 in amino acids: CASSRRPADSTDTQYF. In nucleotides, the CDR3 is TGCGCCAGCTCGAGGCGGCCAGCGGATAGCACAGATACGCAGTATTTT.

This clone has more than one count but fewer than ten. The V gene is TRBV18, the J gene TRBJ2-2; D is perhaps TRBD1 or TRBD2 (5 bases each). This CDR3 contains 16 residues. With 2 bases removed from V and 3 bases from J, the gap between germline ends came to 13 bases. Germline CDR1 and CDR2: KGHSH and LQKENI. The CDR3 sequence is CASSPANRGHTGELFF. CDR3 nucleotide sequence: TGTGCCAGCTCACCAGCAAATAGGGGACACACCGGGGAGCTGTTTTTT.

The chain is built from TRBV5-6 and TRBJ1-2; 8 bases agree with TRBD1. This CDR3 region has 13 residues. In germline, CDR1 is SGHDT, CDR2 YYEEEE. Trimming removed 4 bases from V and 7 bases from J; junction bases left unmatched: 6. Written as DNA, the CDR3 is TGTGCCAGCAGCCCGACAGGGGTTCGTGGCTACACCTTC. Translating gives CASSPTGVRGYTF.

This rearrangement joins TRBV5-1 to TRBJ1-2; no definite D call. This CDR3 contains 14 residues. The germline V gene encodes CDR1 SGHRS and CDR2 YFSETQ. Trimming cost V 0 bases and J 8 bases, with 14 bases left between them. CDR3 residues: CASSLDPDSGGYTF. The CDR3 region has the DNA TGCGCCAGCAGCTTGGATCCGGATTCGGGCGGCTACACCTTC. Variable domain in full (rest from reference TRBV5-1 and TRBJ1-2): KAGVTQTPRYLIKTRGQQVTLSCSPISGHRSVSWYQQTPGQGLQFLFEYFSETQRNKGNFPGRFSGRQFSNSRSEMNVSTLELGDSALYLCASSLDPDSGGYTFGSGTRLTVV.

V and J are TRBV7-8 and TRBJ1-2; possible D gene TRBD1, 6 bases. This CDR3 region has 14 residues. In germline, CDR1 is SGHVS, CDR2 FQNEAQ. The V end was cut by 0 bases, the J end by 5 bases, with 10 bases between. For the CDR3, the DNA is TGTGCCAGCAGCTTAGCCAGGGGCAATTATGGCTACACCTTC. Encoded protein: CASSLARGNYGYTF. Full variable domain (rest looked up from reference TRBV7-8 and TRBJ1-2): GAGVSQSPRYKVAKRGQDVALRCDPISGHVSLFWYQQALGQGPEFLTYFQNEAQLDKSGLPSDRFFAERPEGSVSTLKIQRTQQEDSAVYLCASSLARGNYGYTFGSGTRLTVV.

This clone was found a few times. The chain joins TRBV7-8 to TRBJ1-2; 7 bases align to TRBD1. This CDR3 has 13 amino acids. Trimming cost V 5 bases and J 5 bases; bases outside gene matches: 5. The V gene's germline CDR1 is SGHVS and CDR2 FQNEAQ. The CDR3 sequence: CASSTDRQYGYTF. For the CDR3, the DNA is TGTGCCAGCAGCACGGACAGGCAATATGGCTACACCTTC.

This clone showed up just a few times. The chain employs TRBV2 and TRBJ1-2; the match to TRBD1 covers 7 bases. The CDR3 contains 14 residues. The germline gives CDR1 SNHLY, CDR2 FYNNEI. V shed 4 bases and J 8 bases; nucleotides not matched to a gene: 10. The CDR3, as DNA: TGTGCCAGCAGTGCTTCGGCGGCAGGGGGAGGCTACACCTTC. Protein product: CASSASAAGGGYTF.

The V gene is TRBV7-9, the J gene TRBJ1-1; perhaps TRBD1 as D (6 bases). Deletions cut 5 bases from V and 4 bases from J, with 14 bases between. Germline loops: CDR1 SEHNR, CDR2 FQNEAQ (reference sequence). The CDR3 is 14 amino acids. As DNA, the CDR3 is TGTGCCAGCAGCCGAAGCACAGGGTTCACTGAAGCTTTCTTT. The encoded protein is CASSRSTGFTEAFF.

The V and J genes are TRBV4-1 and TRBJ2-3; 7 bases are a match to TRBD2. The CDR3 totals 18 residues. Germline V gene sequence: CDR1 MGHRA, CDR2 YSYEKL. Trimming removed 2 bases from V and 4 bases from J; junction bases left unmatched: 15. Here the CDR3 DNA reads TGCGCCAGCAGCCAAAGGACTAGTGTGGGACCTAGGGCAGATACGCAGTATTTT. Protein sequence: CASSQRTSVGPRADTQYF.

The rearrangement joins TRBV28 to TRBJ1-5, with D hard to call. CDR3 length equals 12 residues. Per the germline V gene, CDR1 is MDHEN and CDR2 is SYDVKM. Trimming pared 6 bases from V and 7 bases from J, leaving 10 bases between. This CDR3 reads CASSKAPQPQHF. CDR3 nucleotides: TGTGCCAGCAGCAAGGCCCCCCAGCCCCAGCATTTT.

This clone was counted between two and nine times. V is TRBV19 and J is TRBJ1-2; 8 bases fit TRBD1. Germline V gives CDR1 LNHDA, CDR2 SQIVND (reference sequence). The CDR3 is 14 residues long. Losses at the gene ends were 5 bases for V and 8 bases for J; bases not matched to a gene: 10. For the CDR3, the DNA is TGTGCCAGTAGTTTAACCTCTGACAGGGGAGGCTACACCTTC. This codes for CASSLTSDRGGYTF. Complete variable domain (other parts from reference TRBV19 and TRBJ1-2): DGGITQSPKYLFRKEGQNVTLSCEQNLNHDAMYWYRQDPGQGLRLIYYSQIVNDFQKGDIAEGYSVSREKKESFPLTVTSAQKNPTAFYLCASSLTSDRGGYTFGSGTRLTVV.

CDR3 amino acids: CSVSFLDYEQYF. CDR3 bases: TGCAGCGTTAGCTTTTTGGACTACGAGCAGTACTTC. The genes are TRBV29-1 and TRBJ2-7; D not resolved. V lost 5 bases and J 3 bases, leaving 11 bases between the germline ends. This CDR3 is 12 amino acids long. Looked up from germline, CDR1 is SQVTM and CDR2 is ANQGSEA.

The chain recombines TRBV30 with TRBJ2-5; D is perhaps TRBD2 (7 bases). The length of the CDR3 is 15 residues. Trimming took 1 base from V and 0 from J, leaving 12 bases between them. CDR1 GTSNPN and CDR2 SVGIG come from the germline V gene (reference sequence). This CDR3 is CAWSAGEGYQETQYF. The CDR3 DNA follows: TGTGCCTGGAGTGCAGGGGAGGGGTACCAAGAGACCCAGTACTTC.

The chain couples TRBV6-4 to TRBJ1-1, with D hard to call. V dropped 3 bases and J dropped 1 base, with 12 bases sitting between them. The germline V gene has CDR1 MRHNA and CDR2 SNTAGT. This CDR3 has 15 amino acids. The CDR3 region has the DNA TGTGCCAGCAGTGATGCGAACGAAGGGAACACTGAAGCTTTCTTT. It yields the protein CASSDANEGNTEAFF.

This clone came up once. The chain employs TRBV12-5 and TRBJ2-7; the D is unclear. V was cut by 1 base and J by 5 bases, with 15 bases left in between. This CDR3 has 15 residues. Looked up from germline, CDR1 is LGHNT and CDR2 is FRNRAP. The CDR3 region has the DNA TGTGCTAGTGGTTTGGACCCCGTGGGATTCGACGAGCAGTACTTC. Protein product: CASGLDPVGFDEQYF.

In DNA, the CDR3 is TGTGCCAGCAGCCCGCTAGGTACAGATACGCAGTATTTT. Translation: CASSPLGTDTQYF. The chain joins TRBV7-8 to TRBJ2-3; no definite D call. The V gene's germline CDR1 is SGHVS and CDR2 FQNEAQ. Trimming shortened V by 5 bases and J by 3 bases, and 9 bases separated the two germline ends. The CDR3 contains 13 residues.

The rearrangement links TRBV9 to TRBJ2-3; unclear D gene. This CDR3 is 14 amino acids long. The V and J ends lost 0 bases and 3 bases respectively, with 8 bases between them. The germline gives CDR1 SGDLS, CDR2 YYNGEE. As DNA, the CDR3 is TGTGCCAGCAGCGTAGAGGTTGGAACAGATACGCAGTATTTT. Its translation is CASSVEVGTDTQYF.

V usage is TRBV29-1 and J usage is TRBJ2-6; 7 bases are shared with TRBD1. The J segment lost 2 bases and the V segment lost 4 bases, leaving 2 bases of the junction unmatched. The CDR3 loop spans 14 amino acids. The germline V gene encodes CDR1 SQVTM and CDR2 ANQGSEA. CDR3: CSVGQGTGANVLTF. The CDR3 coding sequence is TGCAGCGTTGGACAGGGCACTGGGGCCAACGTCCTGACTTTC.

In its sample, this clone was seen a few times. The chain joins TRBV4-1 to TRBJ1-1; D is ambiguous. Germline assignment: CDR1 MGHRA and CDR2 YSYEKL. V was pared by 0 bases and J by 7 bases, with 12 bases between. The CDR3 loop spans 14 amino acids. In nucleotides, the CDR3 is TGCGCCAGCAGCCAAGAGCCGGGGTTTGGTGAAGCTTTCTTT. Its protein product is CASSQEPGFGEAFF.